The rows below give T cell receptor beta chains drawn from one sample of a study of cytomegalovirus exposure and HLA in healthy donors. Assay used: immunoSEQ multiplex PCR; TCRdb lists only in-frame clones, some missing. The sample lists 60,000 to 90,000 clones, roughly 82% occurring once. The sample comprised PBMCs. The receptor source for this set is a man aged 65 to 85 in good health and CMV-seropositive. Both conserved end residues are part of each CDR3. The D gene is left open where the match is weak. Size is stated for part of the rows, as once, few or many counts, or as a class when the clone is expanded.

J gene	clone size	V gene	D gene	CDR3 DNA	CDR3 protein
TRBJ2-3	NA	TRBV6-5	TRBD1	TGTGCCAGTGGGGACAGGGTAGATACGCAGTATTTT	CASGDRVDTQYF
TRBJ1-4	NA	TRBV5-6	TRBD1	TGTGCCAGCAGCTTGGCCGCGACAGGGTCTGAAAAACTGTTTTTT	CASSLAATGSEKLFF
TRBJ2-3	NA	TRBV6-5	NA	TGCGCCAGCAGGTCAGAGGCAGATACGCAGTATTTT	CASRSEADTQYF
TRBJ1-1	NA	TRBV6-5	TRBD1	TGTGCCAGCAGTTACTCGACAGGGCTTTTTTTGGCTTTCTTT	CASSYSTGLFLAFF
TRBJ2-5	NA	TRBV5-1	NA	TGCGCCAGCAGCTTGGGACAGTGGGTAGAGACCCAGTACTTC	CASSLGQWVETQYF
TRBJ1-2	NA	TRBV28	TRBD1	TGTGCCTGGGGGACAGGGGGCGGTAACTATGGCTACACCTTC	CAWGTGGGNYGYTF
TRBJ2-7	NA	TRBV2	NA	TGTGCCAGCACAGGGGAGTCCTACGAGCAGTACTTC	CASTGESYEQYF
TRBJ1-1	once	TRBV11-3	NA	TGTGCCAGCAGCTTGGAGAGGAACACTGAAGCTTTCTTT	CASSLERNTEAFF
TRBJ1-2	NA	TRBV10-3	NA	TGTGCCATCAGTGAGTCGAGGGTAGGAGACTATGGCTACACCTTC	CAISESRVGDYGYTF
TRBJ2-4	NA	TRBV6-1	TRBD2	TGTGCCAGCAGTGAAGCAGGGGGCGGGCTAGCGGGAGTTCTAGCCAAAAACATTCAGTACTTC	CASSEAGGGLAGVLAKNIQYF
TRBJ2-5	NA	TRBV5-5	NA	TGTGCCAGCAGCCCTTGGACAGCGGAGACCCAGTACTTC	CASSPWTAETQYF
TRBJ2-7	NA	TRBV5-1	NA	TGCGCCAGCAGCCCCAGGGTCGATTACGAGCAGTACTTC	CASSPRVDYEQYF
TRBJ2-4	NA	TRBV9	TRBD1	TGTGCCAGCAGCTCCCCCCTGGGGACAGGGCTAAACATTCAGTACTTC	CASSSPLGTGLNIQYF
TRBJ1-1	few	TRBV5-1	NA	TGCGCCAGCAGCCCCTGGGGGCGGGACACTGAAGCTTTCTTT	CASSPWGRDTEAFF